This is a list of T cell receptor beta chains from one sample in a study of PD-1 blockade in classical Hodgkin lymphoma. Assay: immunoSEQ multiplex PCR; the TCRdb copy retains only in-frame clones and omits some. The sample carries about 97,000 clones, 80% to 85% recorded once. Sample: peripheral blood mononuclear cells (PBMCs), taken at baseline. The receptors were sampled from a human donor with classical Hodgkin lymphoma. Both conserved end residues are part of each CDR3. The D gene is left open where the match is weak.

cdr3_length: 16
d_call: TRBD1
v_call: TRBV7-2
cdr3_aa: CASSLTGESSYNEQFF

cdr3_length: 14
d_call: NA
v_call: TRBV7-8
cdr3_aa: CASRGPSQGEKLFF

cdr3_length: 14
d_call: TRBD2
v_call: TRBV5-8
cdr3_aa: CASSSLAGIVEQYF

cdr3_length: 14
d_call: TRBD1
v_call: TRBV5-1
cdr3_aa: CASTRGQGADTIYF

cdr3_length: 18
d_call: TRBD1
v_call: TRBV6-1
cdr3_aa: CASSGGQDRGYSNQPQHF

cdr3_length: 12
d_call: NA
v_call: TRBV29-1
cdr3_aa: CSVSHGSYEQYF

cdr3_length: 17
d_call: NA
v_call: TRBV13
cdr3_aa: CASSERSLALTQETQYF

cdr3_length: 17
d_call: NA
v_call: TRBV11-3
cdr3_aa: CASSTAQGVAGLYEQYF

cdr3_length: 15
d_call: TRBD1
v_call: TRBV6-6
cdr3_aa: CASSRGQGLGNEQFF

cdr3_length: 14
d_call: NA
v_call: TRBV19
cdr3_aa: CASTPPGPKNIQYF

cdr3_length: 16
d_call: NA
v_call: TRBV7-2
cdr3_aa: CASSLMSTGYNQPQHF

cdr3_length: 14
d_call: NA
v_call: TRBV27
cdr3_aa: CASSLQGLGDIQYF

cdr3_length: 12
d_call: NA
v_call: TRBV25-1
cdr3_aa: CASSELKETQYF

cdr3_length: 13
d_call: NA
v_call: TRBV21-1
cdr3_aa: CASTQSPHGEQFF

cdr3_length: 14
d_call: NA
v_call: TRBV19
cdr3_aa: CASSIKRVNYGYTF

cdr3_length: 16
d_call: NA
v_call: TRBV28
cdr3_aa: CASSPSRGVSNQPQHF

cdr3_length: 15
d_call: NA
v_call: TRBV30
cdr3_aa: CAWSVGTLNTGELFF

cdr3_length: 15
d_call: NA
v_call: TRBV1
cdr3_aa: CTSSQVPGIYNEQFF

cdr3_length: 16
d_call: TRBD2
v_call: TRBV27
cdr3_aa: CASRLAGGYLSYEQYF

cdr3_length: 17
d_call: NA
v_call: TRBV9
cdr3_aa: CASSVEFAGQGQDTQYF

cdr3_length: 13
d_call: TRBD1
v_call: TRBV7-8
cdr3_aa: CASSFNRGTEAFF

cdr3_length: 16
d_call: TRBD2
v_call: TRBV6-5
cdr3_aa: CASSYSAGDFLETQYF

cdr3_length: 11
d_call: NA
v_call: TRBV10-2
cdr3_aa: CASSEPGELFF

cdr3_length: 15
d_call: NA
v_call: TRBV6-1
cdr3_aa: CASSEDWRMNTEAFF

cdr3_length: 14
d_call: NA
v_call: TRBV19
cdr3_aa: CATATGLINEKLFF

cdr3_length: 13
d_call: NA
v_call: TRBV7-3
cdr3_aa: CASSSAGAYEQYF

cdr3_length: 13
d_call: NA
v_call: TRBV7-9
cdr3_aa: CASSLAGQDGYTF

cdr3_length: 16
d_call: TRBD2
v_call: TRBV5-1
cdr3_aa: CASSSLAGVDSGELFF

cdr3_length: 14
d_call: NA
v_call: TRBV9
cdr3_aa: CASSVEAYGNEQFF

cdr3_length: 14
d_call: TRBD1
v_call: TRBV6-6
cdr3_aa: CASSTTGSHYGYTF

cdr3_length: 18
d_call: TRBD2
v_call: TRBV7-2
cdr3_aa: CASSLREGTGGRTDTQYF

cdr3_length: 17
d_call: NA
v_call: TRBV7-9
cdr3_aa: CASSSPPPYREQETQYF

cdr3_length: 15
d_call: TRBD2
v_call: TRBV5-1
cdr3_aa: CASSLALAGADTQYF